The rows below give T cell receptor beta chains drawn from one sample of a study of OX40 agonist ivuxolimab in advanced cancers. Assay: immunoSEQ multiplex PCR; the TCRdb copy retains only in-frame clones and omits some. The sample has about 94,000 clones, under 95% seen once. The material sequenced was CD4+ or CD8+ T cells sorted from blood, taken in a trial of the OX40 agonist ivuxolimab. Every receptor here comes from an adult with an advanced solid tumor such as melanoma, head and neck, liver or kidney cancer. Each CDR3 is given with its conserved first and last residue. A D gene is named only where the DNA matches it firmly. Not every row has a clone size; where given, it reads once, few, many or a size class.

size | D | J | V | DNA | CDR3
. | . | TRBJ2-7 | TRBV19 | TGTGCCAGTAGTAGCGGCAGATCCTACGAGCAGTACTTC | CASSSGRSYEQYF
. | TRBD1 | TRBJ1-3 | TRBV6-5 | TGTGCCAGCAGCCCCGGGACAGGGGGAAACACCATATATTTT | CASSPGTGGNTIYF
. | TRBD2 | TRBJ2-7 | TRBV6-1 | TGTGCCAGCAGTGAAGAGGGCCTAGGTAGCGGGAGTCGCTACGAGCAGTACTTC | CASSEEGLGSGSRYEQYF
. | . | TRBJ2-7 | TRBV6-5 | TGTGCCAGCAGCGCGGGGAGCAGCTACGAGCAGTACTTC | CASSAGSSYEQYF
. | . | TRBJ1-3 | TRBV4-1 | TGCGCCAGCAGCGGTACTATTAGCTCTGGAAACACCATATATTTT | CASSGTISSGNTIYF
. | . | TRBJ2-3 | TRBV11-2 | TGTGCCAGCAGCTTAGGGAGCACAGATACGCAGTATTTT | CASSLGSTDTQYF
. | . | TRBJ2-7 | TRBV13 | TGTGCCAGCAGCTCCTCCGGGGAGCAGTACTTC | CASSSSGEQYF
. | . | TRBJ2-2 | TRBV5-4 | TGTGCCAGCAGCCCGGACAGGGAGGGGAACACCGGGGAGCTGTTTTTT | CASSPDREGNTGELFF
. | . | TRBJ1-1 | TRBV5-1 | TGCGCCAGCAGCTTGGCCGGAGCGAACACTGAAGCTTTCTTT | CASSLAGANTEAFF
. | TRBD1 | TRBJ1-2 | TRBV7-9 | TGTGCCAGCAGACCGACAGGGGGCGAGAACTATGGCTACACCTTC | CASRPTGGENYGYTF
. | TRBD2 | TRBJ2-2 | TRBV27 | TGTGCCAGCAGTCCACTAGCGGGGGGCCCGAACACCGGGGAGCTGTTTTTT | CASSPLAGGPNTGELFF
once | TRBD1 | TRBJ1-2 | TRBV10-1 | TGCGCCAGCAGTGACCCGGACAGGGCAACGCTTGGCTACACCTTC | CASSDPDRATLGYTF
. | . | TRBJ2-5 | TRBV5-1 | TGCGCCAGCAGTCTCCTAGGCTTGGGTGGTGGAGAGACCCAGTACTTC | CASSLLGLGGGETQYF
few | . | TRBJ1-1 | TRBV7-9 | TGTGCCAGCAGCTTTATTACTGAAGCTTTCTTT | CASSFITEAFF